These 31 T cell receptor beta chains originate from one sample sequenced in a study of CD8 T cells in ankylosing spondylitis. Findings and caveats of the study: A motif in TCR beta, a set of under ten highly homologous variants, appeared characteristic of ankylosing spondylitis blood.

Antigens for these TCRs are unknown. Each CDR3 protein is one row after TCRdb ran MiXCR on the 5' RACE reads. Of about 90,000 distinct CDR3 sequences listed, roughly 9% are singletons. Sample: blood, either unsorted or a sorted T cell fraction (not recorded which). Source of these receptors: a male donor with ankylosing spondylitis.

V and J are TRBV5-1 and TRBJ2-2; possible D gene TRBD2, 5 bases. CDR3 length: 15 amino acids. V gave up 4 bases and J gave up 9 bases, with 19 bases separating them. CDR1 is SGHRS, CDR2 YFSETQ, per germline. In DNA, the CDR3 is TGCGCCAGCAGCCCCTTTAGGGAGAAGATCAGGGAGCTGTTTTTT. Amino acid sequence: CASSPFREKIRELFF.

This clonotype was found many times. The V call is TRBV20-1, the J call TRBJ2-7, with 8 bases lining up with TRBD1. In germline, CDR1 is DFQATT, CDR2 SNEGSKA (reference sequence). The CDR3 extends over 13 amino acids. Trimming cost V 2 bases and J 7 bases; bases outside gene matches: 7. CDR3 protein: CSARYRQGREQYV. CDR3 nucleotides: TGCAGTGCTAGATACCGACAGGGGCGGGAGCAGTACGTC.

This rearrangement joins TRBV28 to TRBJ2-3; no definite D call. V was trimmed by 3 bases and J by 2 bases, leaving 12 bases between them. Germline V gene sequence: CDR1 MDHEN, CDR2 SYDVKM. The CDR3 runs to 15 residues. In nucleotides, the CDR3 is TGTGCCAGCAGTTTGGCTCGTTGGGACACAGATACGCAGTATTTT. Its protein product is CASSLARWDTDTQYF. The entire variable domain, with the rest obtained from reference TRBV28 and TRBJ2-3, is as follows: DVKVTQSSRYLVKRTGEKVFLECVQDMDHENMFWYRQDPGLGLRLIYFSYDVKMKEKGDIPEGYSVSREKKERFSLILESASTNQTSMYLCASSLARWDTDTQYFGPGTRLTVL.

This clonotype was seen repeatedly, ten times or more. This rearrangement joins TRBV29-1 to TRBJ2-2; no clear D. Germline CDR1 and CDR2: SQVTM and ANQGSEA. The CDR3 runs to 11 residues. Trimming took 3 bases from V and 4 from J, leaving 3 bases between them. CDR3 sequence: CSVDFTGELFF. The CDR3 DNA is TGCAGCGTTGACTTCACCGGGGAGCTGTTTTTT.

At least ten counts were recorded for this clonotype. The gene calls are TRBV7-9 and TRBJ2-1; D might be TRBD2 (5 bases). Germline V CDR1 and CDR2: SEHNR, FQNEAQ (reference sequence). Trimming removed 5 bases at V and 4 bases at J, with 15 bases between. The CDR3 covers 15 residues. This CDR3 is CASSPPVGGYNEQFF. The CDR3 DNA is TGTGCCAGCAGCCCCCCGGTTGGCGGGTACAATGAGCAGTTCTTC. Filled out from reference TRBV7-9 and TRBJ2-1, the complete variable domain reads DTGVSQNPRHKITKRGQNVTFRCDPISEHNRLYWYRQTLGQGPEFLTYFQNEAQLEKSRLLSDRFSAERPKGSFSTLEIQRTEQGDSAMYLCASSPPVGGYNEQFFGPGTRLTVL.

This clonotype was observed at least ten times. V usage is TRBV12-3 or TRBV12-4 and J usage is TRBJ2-6; D is possibly TRBD2 (5 bases). This CDR3 has 15 residues. V was clipped by 8 bases and J by 0 bases, with 11 bases between them. The CDR3 sequence is CASGGYYSGANVLTF. As DNA, the CDR3 is TGTGCCAGCGGAGGCTATTACTCTGGGGCCAACGTCCTGACTTTC.

This clonotype was observed a handful of times. The chain is built from TRBV11-2 and TRBJ2-7, with a weak D call TRBD1 (6 bases). Germline V gene sequence: CDR1 SGHAT, CDR2 FQNNGV. CDR3 length: 14 residues. Trimming took 2 bases from V and 0 from J, leaving 8 bases between them. This CDR3 reads CASSLSGDSYEQYV. The DNA for the CDR3 is TGTGCCAGCAGCTTATCAGGGGACTCCTACGAGCAGTACGTC.

The rearrangement links TRBV6-1 to TRBJ2-1; no reliable D call. The CDR3 extends over 16 amino acids. CDR1 and CDR2 from the germline V gene are MNHNS and SASEGT. Trimming took 2 bases from V and 1 from J, leaving 12 bases between them. CDR3 region: CASSELGSLSYNEQFF. CDR3 coding DNA: TGTGCCAGCAGTGAATTAGGATCCCTTTCCTACAATGAGCAGTTCTTC.

In its sample, this clonotype was seen many times. The chain links TRBV21-1 to TRBJ2-7; the table assigns TRBD1, which was not confirmed against the DNA. TRBV21-1 has pseudogene status. The CDR3 sequence is 16 residues long. In DNA form, the CDR3 reads TGTGCCAGCAGCAAAGAGGCCAGGGATCGGGAATACGAGCAGTACGTC. This gives the protein CASSKEARDREYEQYV.

This chain connects TRBV5-4 to TRBJ1-1, with a tentative D call TRBD1 (5 bases). Trimming left V 1 base short and J 8 bases short, with 12 bases between. Germline-derived CDR1 and CDR2 are SGHNT and YYREEE (reference sequence). The CDR3 has 13 residues. CDR3 protein: CASSLTGHSEAFF. Here the CDR3 DNA reads TGTGCCAGCAGCTTGACCGGACACTCAGAAGCTTTCTTT.

This clonotype was seen many times. This sequence joins TRBV12-3 or TRBV12-4 and TRBJ2-1; perhaps TRBD1 as D (6 bases). CDR3 length: 15 residues. V was trimmed by 8 bases and J by 0 bases, leaving 14 bases between them. The CDR3 DNA reads TGTGCCAGCGTCCCCACAGGGTTCTCCTACAATGAGCAGTTCTTC. Translation gives CASVPTGFSYNEQFF.

The V and J genes are TRBV27 and TRBJ2-7; D may be TRBD2 (6 bases). The V end lost 4 bases, the J end lost 2 bases, and 12 bases lay between the germline ends. This CDR3 comprises 14 residues. Looked up from germline, CDR1 is MNHEY and CDR2 is SMNVEV (reference sequence). Written as DNA, the CDR3 is TGTGCCAGCAGTTCCGGGAGATCGGCCTACGAGCAGTACTTC. Its protein is CASSSGRSAYEQYF.

There are many counts of this clonotype. The V gene is TRBV12-3 or TRBV12-4, the J gene TRBJ2-1; TRBD2 matches at 7 bases. The CDR3 covers 13 residues. After removal of 7 bases from V and 4 bases from J, the junction contained 4 bases not matched to a gene. The CDR3 spells CASTSGGYNEQFF. CDR3 in DNA: TGTGCCAGCACCTCGGGGGGATACAATGAGCAGTTCTTC.

This clonotype was counted many times. The gene calls are TRBV4-2 and TRBJ1-6, with 7 bases that match TRBD1. The V segment lost 4 bases and the J segment 7 bases; nucleotides outside the gene matches: 4. CDR1 is LGHNA and CDR2 is YNFKEQ in the germline V gene. The CDR3 spans 14 residues. The CDR3 region is CASSPDRVNSPLHF. The CDR3 nucleotides read TGTGCCAGCAGCCCCGACAGGGTAAATTCACCCCTCCACTTT.

This clonotype was seen only a few times. As DNA, the CDR3 is TGTGCCAGCAGCTATCTACAGGGGGACCAGTACTTC. This encodes CASSYLQGDQYF. The chain carries TRBV7-2 and TRBJ2-5; 8 positions match TRBD1. The germline V gene has CDR1 SGHTA and CDR2 FQGNSA. The CDR3 covers 12 residues. J lost 10 bases, V lost 4 bases, and 5 bases had no gene match.

This clonotype occurred a few times. The chain links TRBV20-1 to TRBJ1-2; TRBD1 might be the D (6 bases). Germline V gene sequence: CDR1 DFQATT, CDR2 SNEGSKA (reference sequence). The CDR3 length is 15 residues. Trimming removed 4 bases from V and 8 bases from J, with 23 bases in between. The chain's CDR3 is CSATDPQGVRRGYTF. The CDR3 DNA follows: TGCAGTGCTACTGACCCACAGGGAGTAAGGCGGGGCTACACCTTC.

Only a few counts were recorded for this clonotype. This sequence joins TRBV27 and TRBJ1-2; no clear D. The CDR3 covers 13 residues. Trimming stripped 6 bases from V and 7 bases from J, with 15 bases between. CDR1 is MNHEY and CDR2 is SMNVEV in the germline V gene (reference sequence). CDR3 DNA: TGTGCCAGCAGCCCCGTTGTGGGTGCTGGCTACACCTTC. Its translation: CASSPVVGAGYTF.

This clonotype came up a few times. This chain connects TRBV4-1 to TRBJ2-7, with TRBD1 matching 7 bases. Germline CDR1 reads MGHRA; CDR2 reads YSYEKL. J gave up 5 bases and V 3 bases, and 7 bases lay outside the gene matches. CDR3 length: 14 residues. The CDR3 nucleotides are TGCGCCAGCAGCCAGCGACCAGGGGGTGACGAGCAGTACGTC. The encoded protein is CASSQRPGGDEQYV.

This clonotype has only a few counts. The J gene is TRBJ2-3, the V gene TRBV20-1, with TRBD1 as a possible D gene (6 bases). Germline CDR1 is DFQATT and CDR2 is SNEGSKA (reference sequence). Trimming shortened V by 0 bases and J by 6 bases, and 13 bases separated the two germline ends. This CDR3 is built from 14 residues. CDR3 bases: TGCAGTGCTAGAGACAGGGGACGTTTGGATACGCAGTATTTT. It translates to CSARDRGRLDTQYF.

This clonotype was seen more than once but under ten times. The chain has TRBV13 and TRBJ2-3, with 9 bases lining up with TRBD1. Germline trimming cut 5 bases from V and 2 bases from J; bases unmatched to any gene: 11. Looked up from germline, CDR1 is PRHDT and CDR2 is FYEKMQ (reference sequence). CDR3 length: 17 residues. The CDR3 region has the DNA TGTGCCAGCAGCCAAACCGGGACAGGGCCTTTCACAGATACGCAGTATTTT. This translates into CASSQTGTGPFTDTQYF.

This clonotype was detected ten times or more. The chain has TRBV11-3 and TRBJ2-1, with D possibly TRBD1 on 6 matching bases. Germline CDR1 is SGHNT and CDR2 is YENEEA. V dropped 1 base and J dropped 4 bases, with 11 bases sitting between them. The length of the CDR3 is 15 residues. CDR3 amino acids: CASSLGDRLYNEQFF. CDR3 DNA sequence: TGTGCCAGCAGCTTAGGAGACAGGCTATACAATGAGCAGTTCTTC.

The sample holds a few counts of this clonotype. This chain uses TRBV12-5 with TRBJ2-1; maybe TRBD1 (5 bases). The CDR3 has 17 residues. Germline V gene lookup returns CDR1 LGHNT and CDR2 FRNRAP. Trimming took off 0 bases at V and 9 bases at J, with 21 bases between the two ends. CDR3 loop: CASGLVVNIGYQGEQFF. In DNA form, the CDR3 reads TGTGCTAGTGGTTTGGTAGTAAATATAGGGTACCAGGGTGAGCAGTTCTTC.

This clonotype was found many times. The chain employs TRBV20-1 and TRBJ1-6; 7 bases align to TRBD1. CDR3 length equals 17 residues. With 0 bases clipped from V and 8 bases from J, the junction kept 13 bases outside the gene matches. The V gene's germline CDR1 is DFQATT and CDR2 SNEGSKA (reference sequence). The CDR3 region has the DNA TGCAGTGCTAGAGATGGACAGGCCTTAAGGATAGATTCACCCCTCCACTTT. Translating gives CSARDGQALRIDSPLHF.

This clonotype was counted at least ten times. The chain carries TRBV28 and TRBJ2-1, with 13 nucleotides matching TRBD2. Looked up from germline, CDR1 is MDHEN and CDR2 is SYDVKM. This CDR3 has 16 residues. V gave up 3 bases and J gave up 9 bases; unmatched junction bases: 8. CDR3 region: CASSFPRLAGGVEQFF. CDR3 sequence (DNA): TGTGCCAGCAGTTTTCCCCGACTAGCGGGAGGCGTTGAGCAGTTCTTC.

This clonotype occurred many times. The chain has TRBV29-1 and TRBJ2-1; 7 nucleotides agree with TRBD1. From germline, CDR1 is SQVTM and CDR2 ANQGSEA. After removal of 8 bases from V and 3 bases from J, the junction contained 4 bases not matched to a gene. The CDR3 spans 12 residues. As DNA, the CDR3 is TGCAGCATCGACAGGGTCTACAATGAGCAGTTCTTC. This translates into CSIDRVYNEQFF.

Ten or more counts support this clonotype. The J gene is TRBJ2-1, the V gene TRBV6-2 or TRBV6-3; D may match TRBD1 or TRBD2 (6 bases each). CDR3 length: 14 residues. The ends were cut back, 10 bases at V and 4 bases at J, with 17 bases in the middle. Germline CDR1 reads MNHEY; CDR2 reads SVGEGT. In nucleotides, the CDR3 is TGTGCCATTGCGGGACATCAAGATTACAATGAGCAGTTCTTC. Protein product: CAIAGHQDYNEQFF.

This clonotype has a handful of counts. The rearrangement links TRBV3-1 to TRBJ2-5; D remains ambiguous. This CDR3 is 11 amino acids long. V lost 6 bases to trimming and J lost 7 bases, with 9 bases between them. Germline V gene data show CDR1 as LGHDT and CDR2 as YNNKEL (reference sequence). In nucleotides, the CDR3 is TGTGCCAGCAGTCGCTCCGGGACCCAGTACTTC. This sequence encodes CASSRSGTQYF.

There are many counts of this clonotype. V and J are TRBV12-3 or TRBV12-4 and TRBJ1-1; D unclear. V lost 6 bases, J lost 9 bases, and 8 bases lay in between. This CDR3 region has 10 residues. The CDR3 DNA sequence: TGTGCCAGCAGGGGGTCGCAAGCTTTCTTT. This encodes CASRGSQAFF.

The chain recombines TRBV7-8 with TRBJ2-7; possible D gene TRBD2, 7 bases. The CDR3 length is 14 residues. Germline V gives CDR1 SGHVS, CDR2 FQNEAQ. V lost 2 bases and J lost 6, with 14 bases in between. Here the CDR3 DNA reads TGTGCCAGCAGCTTATGGGAAGGGGGGGGCGAGCAGTACGTC. It encodes CASSLWEGGGEQYV.

The rearrangement joins TRBV7-9 to TRBJ2-1; 11 nucleotides agree with TRBD2. The length of the CDR3 is 15 residues. Losses at the gene ends were 6 bases for V and 7 bases for J; bases not matched to a gene: 8. In germline, CDR1 is SEHNR, CDR2 FQNEAQ (reference sequence). The chain's CDR3 is CASRSSGRTWNEQFF. DNA of the CDR3: TGTGCCAGCAGGTCTAGCGGGAGGACCTGGAATGAGCAGTTCTTC.

This clonotype was counted many times. V usage is TRBV7-2 and J usage is TRBJ2-7; D gene unclear. This CDR3 region has 13 residues. Germline V gene data show CDR1 as SGHTA and CDR2 as FQGNSA. Between the trimmed V and J ends, which lost 1 base and 0 bases, there was a span of 4 bases. Here the CDR3 reads CASSLGVSYEQYF. As DNA, the CDR3 is TGTGCCAGCAGCTTAGGTGTCTCCTACGAGCAGTACTTC.